This passage covers 10 T cell receptor beta chains from one sample sequenced in a study of T cell repertoires in cytomegalovirus infection. One entry per CDR3 protein results from TCRdb running MiXCR on the reads. The top ten hold around 2.8% of the sample, which has about 740,000 distinct CDR3 sequences, less than 40% seen once. The sample comprised PBMCs. These receptors came from a human donor in good health (CMV status not recorded). Some clones in this sample may be carry-over from other donors' samples.

The rearrangement links TRBV4-1 to TRBJ1-2, with D unclear. Looked up from germline, CDR1 is MGHRA and CDR2 is YSYEKL. CDR3 length equals 12 residues. The germline V and J ends were trimmed by 2 bases and 2 bases, with 3 bases remaining between them. Here the CDR3 DNA reads TGCGCCAGCAGCCAACTAAACTATGGCTACACCTTC. Its translation is CASSQLNYGYTF.

The chain joins TRBV28 to TRBJ1-1; no clear D gene. Trimming took off 3 bases at V and 3 bases at J, with 14 bases between the two ends. Germline assignment: CDR1 MDHEN and CDR2 SYDVKM. The CDR3 runs to 15 residues. CDR3: CASSLGGVGDTEAFF. The CDR3 bases are TGTGCCAGCAGTTTGGGTGGGGTCGGGGACACTGAAGCTTTCTTT. Supplemented by reference TRBV28 and TRBJ1-1, the full variable domain reads DVKVTQSSRYLVKRTGEKVFLECVQDMDHENMFWYRQDPGLGLRLIYFSYDVKMKEKGDIPEGYSVSREKKERFSLILESASTNQTSMYLCASSLGGVGDTEAFFGQGTRLTVV.

This clonotype has only a few counts. This chain uses TRBV6-1 with TRBJ2-3; the match to TRBD1 covers 7 bases. Trimming took 6 bases from V and 2 from J; bases not matched to a gene: 8. The germline V gene has CDR1 MNHNS and CDR2 SASEGT. The CDR3 sequence is 15 residues long. DNA of the CDR3: TGTGCCAGCAGCCTTAGACAGGGCGACACAGATACGCAGTATTTT. This sequence encodes CASSLRQGDTDTQYF.

This chain links TRBV2 with TRBJ1-1; 7 nucleotides line up with TRBD1. Germline V gene data show CDR1 as SNHLY and CDR2 as FYNNEI. There are 14 residues in the CDR3. Trimming cost V 10 bases and J 1 base; bases outside gene matches: 9. CDR3 sequence: CANQGGRRNTEAFF. DNA for the CDR3: TGTGCCAACCAGGGGGGTAGGCGGAACACTGAAGCTTTCTTT. The full variable domain, completed using reference TRBV2 and TRBJ1-1, is EPEVTQTPSHQVTQMGQEVILRCVPISNHLYFYWYRQILGQKVEFLVSFYNNEISEKSEIFDDQFSVERPDGSNFTLKIRSTKLEDSAMYFCANQGGRRNTEAFFGQGTRLTVV.

This clonotype was detected once. The CDR3 carries no conserved terminal phenylalanine or tryptophan, so it likely arises from a read error. CDR3 nucleotides: TGTGCCAGCAGTGACCCGACCGTTGGGGGCTACACCTTA. Protein sequence: CASSDPTVGGYTL. V gene TRBV25-1 combines with J gene TRBJ1-2; the D is unclear. Germline CDR1 and CDR2: MGHDK and SYGVNS. With 3 bases removed from V and 8 bases from J, the gap between germline ends came to 13 bases. The CDR3 spans 13 residues.

This clonotype was picked up a small number of times. CDR3 region: CASSEYMGEQYF. For the CDR3, the DNA is TGTGCCAGCAGTGAATATATGGGCGAGCAGTACTTC. The gene calls are TRBV25-1 and TRBJ2-7; no clear D. CDR1 is MGHDK and CDR2 is SYGVNS in the germline V gene. This CDR3 comprises 12 residues. Trimming took off 0 bases at V and 6 bases at J, with 6 bases between the two ends.

On this clonotype itself: A much larger clone differs by one base, so this may be a read error. This sequence joins TRBV7-9 and TRBJ2-3; D remains ambiguous. Germline-derived CDR1 and CDR2 are SEHNR and FQNEAQ (reference sequence). This CDR3 spans 11 amino acids. The ends were cut back, 7 bases at V and 2 bases at J, with 4 bases in the middle. The CDR3 protein is CASTHTDTQYF. DNA of the CDR3: TGTGCCAGCACACACACAGATACGCAGTATTTT.

The chain is built from TRBV6-2 or TRBV6-3 and TRBJ2-5; D ambiguous. This CDR3 contains 14 residues. V shed 4 bases and J shed 1 base, with 10 bases lying between them. Germline V gives CDR1 MNHEY, CDR2 SVGEGT. CDR3 in amino acids: CASSLQRLQETQYF. For the CDR3, the DNA is TGTGCCAGCAGTTTACAACGTCTCCAAGAGACCCAGTACTTC.

The rearrangement uses TRBV25-1 and TRBJ1-5; no clear D gene. V lost 3 bases, J lost 2 bases, and 11 bases lay in between. The CDR3 length is 15 residues. Germline V gives CDR1 MGHDK, CDR2 SYGVNS. The CDR3 nucleotides read TGTGCCAGCAGTGAGGACGACGGGGGCAATCAGCCCCAGCATTTT. It is translated as CASSEDDGGNQPQHF.

In its sample, this clonotype was seen a few times. This rearrangement joins TRBV7-2 to TRBJ2-7, with D maybe TRBD1 (6 bases). V lost 8 bases and J lost 2, with 10 bases in between. CDR3 length: 12 amino acids. Germline loops: CDR1 SGHTA, CDR2 FQGNSA. The CDR3 protein is CASGQPAYEQYF. The CDR3 DNA follows: TGTGCCAGCGGACAGCCAGCCTACGAGCAGTACTTC.